This is a list of T cell receptor beta chains from one sample in a study of radiotherapy plus CTLA-4 blockade in lung cancer. The method was immunoSEQ multiplex PCR; TCRdb's version includes in-frame clones alone and lacks a portion of them. The sample yields about 40,000 clones, approximately 70% seen once. The sequencing used peripheral blood, collected from a patient treated with radiotherapy plus ipilimumab. The source of these receptors is a human donor with non-small cell lung cancer who had stable disease on radiotherapy plus ipilimumab. CDR3s include the opening cysteine and the closing phenylalanine or tryptophan. D genes are given only for firm matches. Clone size, where shown, is once, few, many, or a class for clones that have expanded.

v_call	j_call	clone_size	d_call	cdr3_nt	cdr3_aa
TRBV29-1	TRBJ2-5	.	TRBD1	TGCAGCGTTGTCACAGGGGACCAAGAGACCCAGTACTTC	CSVVTGDQETQYF
TRBV13	TRBJ2-7	.	TRBD2	TGTGCCAGCAGCTTCGGACTAGCGGGGGCCTACGAGCAGTACTTC	CASSFGLAGAYEQYF
TRBV19	TRBJ1-5	.	.	TGTGCCAGTAGTCCGCAGGGTCAGCCCCAGCATTTT	CASSPQGQPQHF
TRBV2	TRBJ1-5	.	.	TGTGCCAGCAGCCCTGAGGGAGATCAGCCCCAGCATTTT	CASSPEGDQPQHF
TRBV15	TRBJ1-5	.	TRBD1	TGTGCCACCAGCAAGGGGACAGGGGGCTATAGCAATCAGCCCCAGCATTTT	CATSKGTGGYSNQPQHF
TRBV19	TRBJ1-2	once	TRBD1	TGTGCCAGTAGTATCCCGACAGGGGTCGGCTACACCTTC	CASSIPTGVGYTF
TRBV5-1	TRBJ2-1	.	TRBD2	TGCGCCAGCAGCTCAACGGGACTACGCAATGAGCAGTTCTTC	CASSSTGLRNEQFF
TRBV18	TRBJ2-7	once	.	TGTGCCAGCTCACCATCGGGAGCGACCTACGAGCAGTACTTC	CASSPSGATYEQYF
TRBV5-1	TRBJ2-5	.	TRBD1	TGCGCCAGCAGCGTAGGGACAGGGGGACAAGAGACCCAGTACTTC	CASSVGTGGQETQYF
TRBV11-2	TRBJ1-6	.	.	TGTGCCAGCAGCCCCCGGCGGGATTCACCCCTCCACTTT	CASSPRRDSPLHF
TRBV7-9	TRBJ2-1	.	.	TGTGCCAGCACCCCTTGGGGATTAGACAGGAGTGGTGAGCAGTTCTTC	CASTPWGLDRSGEQFF
TRBV10-2	TRBJ1-2	few	.	TGCGCCAGCAGTGAGAGGGGCCTCTATGGCTACACCTTC	CASSERGLYGYTF
TRBV2	TRBJ1-5	.	TRBD1	TGTGCCAGCAGTGATGCCGGGACAGGGGGGAGTCAGCCCCAGCATTTT	CASSDAGTGGSQPQHF
TRBV6-5	TRBJ2-7	.	.	TGTGCCAGCAGTTCCACCGGGACTTCTTACGAGCAGTACTTC	CASSSTGTSYEQYF
TRBV2	TRBJ1-2	.	.	TGTGCCAGCAGCCTCGACAGAGCTAACTATGGCTACACCTTC	CASSLDRANYGYTF
TRBV5-1	TRBJ2-6	once	.	TGCGCCAGCCTCCCGGGATTCTCTGGGGCCAACGTCCTGACTTTC	CASLPGFSGANVLTF
TRBV5-8	TRBJ2-3	.	.	TGTGCCAGCAATCGGGGGACAGATACGCAGTATTTT	CASNRGTDTQYF
TRBV19	TRBJ1-2	.	TRBD1	TGTGCCAGTAGTTCGCAGACAGGGGGCAAAGGCTACACCTTC	CASSSQTGGKGYTF
TRBV7-8	TRBJ2-7	.	.	TGTGCCAGCAGCTCCCTGGACAGCTACGAGCAGTACTTC	CASSSLDSYEQYF
TRBV7-8	TRBJ2-7	.	.	TGTGCCAGCAGCTTACTGGGGCAGGGTCCCTACGAGCAGTACTTC	CASSLLGQGPYEQYF
TRBV4-3	TRBJ2-7	.	.	TGCGCCAGCAGCCTACTCGTCGGAGGGACCTCCTACGAGCAGTACTTC	CASSLLVGGTSYEQYF
TRBV10-2	TRBJ1-5	.	.	TGCGCCAGCAGTGAGAACACGAATCAGCCCCAGCATTTT	CASSENTNQPQHF
TRBV5-4	TRBJ1-2	.	TRBD1	TGTGCCAGCAGCGATCCGGGACAGGGTTTCGGTTATGGAGGCTACACCTTC	CASSDPGQGFGYGGYTF
TRBV9	TRBJ1-4	.	TRBD1	TGTGCCAGCAGCGTAGAACAGGGGCCTAATGAAAAACTGTTTTTT	CASSVEQGPNEKLFF
TRBV29-1	TRBJ2-1	.	.	TGCAGCGTTGCGGGGGTGATCTACAATGAGCAGTTCTTC	CSVAGVIYNEQFF
TRBV10-3	TRBJ1-5	.	TRBD1	TGTGCCATCAGCTACGGACAGGGCTACAATCAGCCCCAGCATTTT	CAISYGQGYNQPQHF
TRBV28	TRBJ1-2	.	.	TGTGCCAGCAGTCCCGAGTCTGAGGGCTACACCTTC	CASSPESEGYTF
TRBV27	TRBJ1-1	.	.	TGTGCCAGCAGTCCCACTCGGGGAGACACTGAAGCTTTCTTT	CASSPTRGDTEAFF
TRBV7-3	TRBJ2-2	.	.	TGTGCCAGCAGCTTTGACAACCTGGCCGGGGAGCTGTTTTTT	CASSFDNLAGELFF
TRBV30	TRBJ1-3	.	TRBD1	TGTGCCTGGAGCGGGGACAGTTACTCTGGAAACACCATATATTTT	CAWSGDSYSGNTIYF
TRBV5-8	TRBJ1-1	.	TRBD1	TGTGCCAGCAGCAGCAAGGGACAGGGAGGCACTGAAGCTTTCTTT	CASSSKGQGGTEAFF
TRBV5-1	TRBJ1-2	few	.	TGCGCCAGCAGCTTGGTGACAGGTCAACATGGCTACACCTTC	CASSLVTGQHGYTF
TRBV5-5	TRBJ2-7	.	TRBD1	TGTGCCAGCAGTCTTACGACAGGGTCCTACGAGCAGTACTTC	CASSLTTGSYEQYF
TRBV7-2	TRBJ2-7	.	TRBD1	TGTGCCAGCAGCTCCCCCGGGACAGGGACCTACGAGCAGTACTTC	CASSSPGTGTYEQYF
TRBV12-5	TRBJ2-1	.	.	TGTGCTAGTGGTTTGTCCGCGTCGAATGAGCAGTTCTTC	CASGLSASNEQFF
TRBV6-1	TRBJ2-5	once	TRBD2	TGTGCCAGCAGTGAACTAGCGGGGGGGCCAGAGACCCAGTACTTC	CASSELAGGPETQYF
TRBV5-5	TRBJ2-7	once	TRBD1	TGTGCCAGCAGCCTTTTAGGACAGGGCCACCAGTACTTC	CASSLLGQGHQYF
TRBV6-6	TRBJ2-7	.	.	TGTGCCAGCAGTTACTCTCAGGGGATCAACGAGCAGTACTTC	CASSYSQGINEQYF
TRBV5-1	TRBJ1-2	.	TRBD1	TGCGCCAGCAGCCGGGCCGGGACAGGCGATGGCTACACCTTC	CASSRAGTGDGYTF
TRBV5-1	TRBJ1-1	.	TRBD1	TGCGCCAGCAGCCCCCTACGACAGGGGGGGACTGAAGCTTTCTTT	CASSPLRQGGTEAFF
TRBV5-8	TRBJ1-3	once	.	TGTGCCAGCAGCTTGCAGGGCTCTGGAAACACCATATATTTT	CASSLQGSGNTIYF
TRBV7-3	TRBJ1-4	.	.	TGTGCCAGGACAGGAGAGGAAAAACTGTTTTTT	CARTGEEKLFF
TRBV11-2	TRBJ2-7	.	TRBD1	TGTGCCAGCAGCTTTACCGGGACAGGGATGTACGAGCAGTACTTC	CASSFTGTGMYEQYF
TRBV11-2	TRBJ2-7	.	.	TGTGCCAGCAGCTTTCAAAGGGGAGGCTACGAGCAGTACTTC	CASSFQRGGYEQYF
TRBV30	TRBJ2-7	.	TRBD1	TGTGCCTGGAGTCCCGGAACAGGGGGCAGGAACGAGCAGTACTTC	CAWSPGTGGRNEQYF
TRBV2	TRBJ1-5	.	.	TGTGCCAGCAGTGTCCCCAGGGGCCAGGGTCAGCCCCAGCATTTT	CASSVPRGQGQPQHF
TRBV7-2	TRBJ2-5	.	.	TGTGCCAGCAGCTATTTAGGGGGGGTCCAAGAGACCCAGTACTTC	CASSYLGGVQETQYF
TRBV7-2	TRBJ1-2	.	.	TGTGCCAGCAGCTTATGGGGTGGAGGCAGGTCTAACTATGGCTACACCTTC	CASSLWGGGRSNYGYTF
TRBV2	TRBJ1-5	once	.	TGTGCCAGCAGCGCCGGGAAGCAAAATGAGCCCCAGCATTTT	CASSAGKQNEPQHF
TRBV7-9	TRBJ2-5	.	.	TGTGCCAGCTCAGATCAGGGGCGAGAGACCCAGTACTTC	CASSDQGRETQYF
TRBV18	TRBJ2-5	.	TRBD1	TGTGCCAGCTCACCTATACAGGGGGCTAGGGAGACCCAGTACTTC	CASSPIQGARETQYF